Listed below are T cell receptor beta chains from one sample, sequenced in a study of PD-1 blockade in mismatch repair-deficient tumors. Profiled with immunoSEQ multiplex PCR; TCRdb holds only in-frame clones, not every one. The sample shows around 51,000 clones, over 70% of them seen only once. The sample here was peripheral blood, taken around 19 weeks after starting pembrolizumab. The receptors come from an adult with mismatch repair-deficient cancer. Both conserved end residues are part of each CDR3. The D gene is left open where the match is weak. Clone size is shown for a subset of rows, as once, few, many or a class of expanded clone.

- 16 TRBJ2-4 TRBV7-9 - CASSLAQGGAKNIQYF TGTGCCAGCAGCTTAGCGCAGGGGGGTGCCAAAAACATTCAGTACTTC
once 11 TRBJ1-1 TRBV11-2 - CASRGSPEAFF TGTGCCAGCAGAGGGTCGCCTGAAGCTTTCTTT
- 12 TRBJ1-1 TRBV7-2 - CASSFPGRQSFF TGTGCCAGCAGCTTTCCGGGACGACAGTCTTTCTTT
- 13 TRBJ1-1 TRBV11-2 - CASSEGRNTEAFF TGTGCCAGCAGTGAGGGAAGGAACACTGAAGCTTTCTTT
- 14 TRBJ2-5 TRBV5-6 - CASSSQTGHETQYF TGTGCCAGCAGCTCCCAGACTGGACATGAGACCCAGTACTTC
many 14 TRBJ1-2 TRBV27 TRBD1 CASSRQGGIAGYTF TGTGCCAGCAGCCGACAGGGAGGCATTGCGGGCTACACCTTC
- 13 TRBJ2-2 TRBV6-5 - CASNNVDTGELFF TGTGCCAGCAACAACGTAGACACCGGGGAGCTGTTTTTT
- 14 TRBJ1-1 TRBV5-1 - CASSFQVGPVQAFF TGCGCCAGCAGCTTTCAAGTAGGCCCCGTCCAAGCTTTCTTT
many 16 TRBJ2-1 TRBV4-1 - CASSQERDPRLGEQFF TGCGCCAGCAGCCAAGAACGGGACCCGCGGTTGGGTGAGCAGTTCTTC
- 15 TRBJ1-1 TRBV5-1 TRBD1 CASSLEGATDTEAFF TGCGCCAGCAGCTTGGAGGGGGCTACGGACACTGAAGCTTTCTTT
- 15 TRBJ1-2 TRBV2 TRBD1 CASSEGQGRNYGYTF TGTGCCAGCAGTGAGGGACAGGGCAGGAACTATGGCTACACCTTC
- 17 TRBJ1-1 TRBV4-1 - CASSQDSTWQMNTEAFF TGCGCCAGCAGCCAAGATAGCACGTGGCAGATGAACACTGAAGCTTTCTTT
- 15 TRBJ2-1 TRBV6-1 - CASSEGGGAYNEQFF TGTGCCAGCAGTGAAGGGGGGGGCGCATACAATGAGCAGTTCTTC